Shown below are 21 T cell receptor beta chains from a single sample sequenced in a study of glioma-infiltrating T cells after dendritic cell vaccination. Time point defined: after dendritic cell vaccination, including at tumor progression/relapse. Sequencing was performed with immunoSEQ multiplex PCR; in TCRdb, only in-frame clones are kept and a portion is missing. The sample includes around 78,000 clones, around 85% of them seen just once. Material: blood, obtained after dendritic cell vaccination. All receptors derive from a human donor with glioblastoma.

The gene calls are TRBV7-2 and TRBJ2-1; TRBD1 matches 7 bases. Trimming at V came to 4 bases and at J to 2 bases, leaving 8 bases not matched to a gene. The CDR3 has 16 residues. Germline assignment: CDR1 SGHTA and CDR2 FQGNSA. DNA of the CDR3: TGTGCCAGCAGCTGGACCGGGACAGCCACCTACAATGAGCAGTTCTTC. Residues: CASSWTGTATYNEQFF.

This chain connects TRBV11-1 to TRBJ2-7; maybe TRBD2 (5 bases). The CDR3 is 13 residues long. V was pared by 6 bases and J by 12 bases, with 21 bases between. Germline V gene sequence: CDR1 SGHAT, CDR2 FQDESV (reference sequence). CDR3 region: CASREAADTSLYF. Here the CDR3 DNA reads TGTGCCAGCAGGGAAGCCGCAGACACTAGTTTGTACTTC.

This chain uses TRBV6-5 with TRBJ1-1; a possible D gene is TRBD1 (6 bases). Germline V lookup: CDR1 MNHEY, CDR2 SVGAGI. This CDR3 spans 15 amino acids. Trimming took off 6 bases at V and 2 bases at J, with 16 bases between the two ends. The CDR3 sequence is CASRKRTAGNTEAFF. The CDR3 region has the DNA TGTGCCAGCAGAAAAAGGACAGCAGGAAACACTGAAGCTTTCTTT.

The V gene is TRBV9, the J gene TRBJ1-1, with D possibly matching TRBD1 (5 bases). V was clipped by 1 base and J by 7 bases, with 11 bases between them. From germline, CDR1 is SGDLS and CDR2 YYNGEE. The CDR3 loop spans 13 amino acids. CDR3 bases: TGTGCCAGCAGCGTAATGCGGCAGGGTGAAGCTTTCTTT. Amino acid sequence: CASSVMRQGEAFF. Full variable domain (remainder filled in from reference TRBV9 and TRBJ1-1): DSGVTQTPKHLITATGQRVTLRCSPRSGDLSVYWYQQSLDQGLQFLIQYYNGEERAKGNILERFSAQQFPDLHSELNLSSLELGDSALYFCASSVMRQGEAFFGQGTRLTVV.

The rearrangement joins TRBV6-5 to TRBJ1-5; D possibly corresponds to TRBD1 (5 bases). V was pared by 6 bases and J by 6 bases, with 12 bases between. The CDR3 sequence is 13 residues long. Germline-derived CDR1 and CDR2 are MNHEY and SVGAGI. The CDR3 coding sequence is TGTGCCAGCAGACTTGACGGGGGTCAGCCCCAGCATTTT. Translation gives CASRLDGGQPQHF.

V gene TRBV2 combines with J gene TRBJ2-1, with no clear D. Germline lookup yields CDR1 SNHLY and CDR2 FYNNEI. The CDR3 is 11 amino acids. V was clipped by 6 bases and J by 7 bases, with 7 bases between them. CDR3 region: CASSALNEQFF. In DNA, the CDR3 is TGTGCCAGCAGCGCGCTTAATGAGCAGTTCTTC.

The rearrangement uses TRBV28 and TRBJ2-1, with D possibly TRBD2 on 6 matching bases. The ends were cut back, 5 bases at V and 3 bases at J, with 11 bases in the middle. The CDR3 length is 14 residues. CDR1 and CDR2 from the germline V gene are MDHEN and SYDVKM. The CDR3 here is CASSPPTSYNEQFF. In nucleotides, the CDR3 is TGTGCCAGCAGTCCCCCGACTAGCTACAATGAGCAGTTCTTC.

The gene calls are TRBV27 and TRBJ1-6; TRBD1 matches 9 bases. The trim removed 6 bases at V and 9 bases at J, leaving 9 bases unmatched. In germline, CDR1 is MNHEY, CDR2 SMNVEV (reference sequence). CDR3 length equals 15 residues. CDR3 sequence: CASRVDRDRVSPLHF. The CDR3, as DNA: TGTGCCAGCAGAGTAGACAGGGACAGGGTTTCACCCCTCCACTTT.

The rearrangement joins TRBV4-3 to TRBJ1-2; 12 nucleotides agree with TRBD1. Per germline, CDR1 LGHNA and CDR2 YSLEER. J was trimmed by 8 bases and V by 4 bases; bases with no gene match: 11. CDR3 length: 16 amino acids. CDR3 in amino acids: CASSPGQGALGGGYTF. Written as DNA, the CDR3 is TGCGCCAGCAGCCCGGGACAGGGGGCTTTAGGAGGGGGCTACACCTTC.

The V call is TRBV6-5, the J call TRBJ2-7; TRBD1 aligns across 9 bases. Per the germline V gene, CDR1 is MNHEY and CDR2 is SVGAGI. Unmatched junction bases numbered 4, after V lost 11 bases and J lost 2 bases. The CDR3 contains 12 residues. The CDR3 loop is CAAGQGPYEQYF. The CDR3 DNA sequence: TGTGCCGCGGGACAGGGACCCTACGAGCAGTACTTC.

This sequence joins TRBV15 and TRBJ1-1, with D possibly TRBD1 on 5 matching bases. This CDR3 comprises 14 residues. The V end lost 1 base, the J end lost 10 bases, and 16 bases lay between the germline ends. Germline CDR1 and CDR2: LNHNV and YYDKDF (reference sequence). The CDR3 loop reads CATSRGGDWGGAFF. CDR3 bases: TGTGCCACCAGCAGAGGCGGGGATTGGGGGGGAGCTTTCTTT. The full variable domain, its missing parts supplied by reference TRBV15 and TRBJ1-1, is DAMVIQNPRYQVTQFGKPVTLSCSQTLNHNVMYWYQQKSSQAPKLLFHYYDKDFNNEADTPDNFQSRRPNTSFCFLDIRSPGLGDTAMYLCATSRGGDWGGAFFGQGTRLTVV.

The J gene is TRBJ1-4, the V gene TRBV6-5; TRBD1 is a possible D gene (6 bases). Germline assignment: CDR1 MNHEY and CDR2 SVGAGI. This CDR3 has 14 amino acids. Between the trimmed V and J ends, which lost 4 bases and 8 bases, there was a span of 14 bases. CDR3 sequence: CASSWGRGGEKLFF. CDR3 nucleotide sequence: TGTGCCAGCAGTTGGGGCAGGGGTGGCGAAAAACTGTTTTTT.

This clone was observed a single time. The chain employs TRBV5-1 and TRBJ2-7; 8 bases line up with TRBD2. Trimming cost V 0 bases and J 0 bases; bases outside gene matches: 5. The CDR3 loop spans 16 amino acids. Germline V gene sequence: CDR1 SGHRS, CDR2 YFSETQ. CDR3 in DNA: TGCGCCAGCAGCTTGGTACCCGGGACTAGCTCCTACGAGCAGTACTTC. Amino acids: CASSLVPGTSSYEQYF.

The chain combines TRBV27 with TRBJ2-1; TRBD2 agrees at 10 bases. The J segment lost 3 bases and the V segment lost 0 bases, leaving 2 bases of the junction unmatched. The germline gives CDR1 MNHEY, CDR2 SMNVEV (reference sequence). This CDR3 spans 16 amino acids. The CDR3 DNA is TGTGCCAGCAGTTTATCAGGGACTAGCGTCTACAATGAGCAGTTCTTC. This codes for CASSLSGTSVYNEQFF.

V is TRBV6-1 and J is TRBJ1-1, with 10 bases identical to TRBD1. V trimming: 2 bases; J trimming: 4 bases; junction bases outside the gene matches: 7. There are 16 residues in the CDR3. Germline V lookup: CDR1 MNHNS, CDR2 SASEGT. The CDR3: CASSERQGAYSTEAFF. In DNA, the CDR3 is TGTGCCAGCAGTGAACGACAGGGGGCTTATAGCACTGAAGCTTTCTTT.

V usage is TRBV7-9 and J usage is TRBJ2-6; 8 bases fit TRBD1. This CDR3 has 18 amino acids. Germline CDR1 reads SEHNR; CDR2 reads FQNEAQ (reference sequence). V dropped 4 bases and J dropped 6; count of bases not matched to a gene: 14. The CDR3 here is CASSSTGGRSFEANVLTF. DNA for the CDR3: TGTGCCAGCAGCTCAACAGGGGGGAGGTCTTTTGAGGCCAACGTCCTGACTTTC.

The J gene is TRBJ1-2, the V gene TRBV4-1; D uncertain. V shed 0 bases and J shed 5 bases, with 16 bases lying between them. The CDR3 extends over 16 amino acids. Germline V gene lookup returns CDR1 MGHRA and CDR2 YSYEKL. The CDR3 DNA follows: TGCGCCAGCAGCCAAGATCCTGGCAGGAGGATTTATGGCTACACCTTC. Amino acids: CASSQDPGRRIYGYTF.

The V gene is TRBV28, the J gene TRBJ1-5; 9 bases fit TRBD1. The CDR3 loop spans 16 amino acids. With V trimmed by 5 bases and J by 7 bases, 12 bases remained unmatched. Germline V gives CDR1 MDHEN, CDR2 SYDVKM. For the CDR3, the DNA is TGTGCCAGCAGTCTCTACGGGACAGGGAGTAACCAGCCCCAGCATTTT. Translating it yields CASSLYGTGSNQPQHF.

The CDR3 sequence: CASSSDRQSYGYTF. The CDR3 nucleotides are TGTGCCAGCAGCTCGGATAGACAGTCCTATGGCTACACCTTC. V usage is TRBV5-6 and J usage is TRBJ1-2; weak D call: TRBD1 (5 bases). Trimming stripped 3 bases from V and 4 bases from J, with 13 bases between. The CDR3 is 14 residues long. Germline CDR1 reads SGHDT; CDR2 reads YYEEEE.

This clone has a single count. The chain is built from TRBV2 and TRBJ2-2; 7 nucleotides align to TRBD1. Unmatched junction bases numbered 13, after V lost 4 bases and J lost 5 bases. The CDR3 spans 17 residues. Looked up from germline, CDR1 is SNHLY and CDR2 is FYNNEI. Written as DNA, the CDR3 is TGTGCCAGCAGTGGCCGGGACAGCTCTGCCGGGACCGGGGAGCTGTTTTTT. This codes for CASSGRDSSAGTGELFF.

The V gene is TRBV6-1, the J gene TRBJ2-7; D possibly corresponds to TRBD1 (6 bases). The CDR3 has 17 residues. Deletions cut 2 bases from V and 0 bases from J, with 17 bases between. Germline lookup yields CDR1 MNHNS and CDR2 SASEGT. The CDR3 reads CASSETTGTILSYEQYF. DNA of the CDR3: TGTGCCAGCAGTGAAACTACCGGGACAATCCTCTCCTACGAGCAGTACTTC.